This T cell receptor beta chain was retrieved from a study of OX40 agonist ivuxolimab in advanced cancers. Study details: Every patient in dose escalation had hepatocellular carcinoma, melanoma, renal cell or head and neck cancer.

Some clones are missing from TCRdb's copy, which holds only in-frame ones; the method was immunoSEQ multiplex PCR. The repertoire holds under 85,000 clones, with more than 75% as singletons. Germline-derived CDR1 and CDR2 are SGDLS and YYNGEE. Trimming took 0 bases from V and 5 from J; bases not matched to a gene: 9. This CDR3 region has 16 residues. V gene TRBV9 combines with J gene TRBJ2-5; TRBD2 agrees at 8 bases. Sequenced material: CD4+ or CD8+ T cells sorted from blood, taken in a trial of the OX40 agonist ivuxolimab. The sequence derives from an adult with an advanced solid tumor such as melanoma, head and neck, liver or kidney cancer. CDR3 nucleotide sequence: TGTGCCAGCAGCGTAGTTGGCGGGGGGCCTTTGGAGACCCAGTACTTC. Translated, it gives CASSVVGGGPLETQYF. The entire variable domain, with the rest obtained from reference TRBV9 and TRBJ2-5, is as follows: DSGVTQTPKHLITATGQRVTLRCSPRSGDLSVYWYQQSLDQGLQFLIQYYNGEERAKGNILERFSAQQFPDLHSELNLSSLELGDSALYFCASSVVGGGPLETQYFGPGTRLLVL.